Detailed here is one TCR beta chain. This sample is drawn from a study of blood T cell repertoires in COVID-19. About the study: Both acute and convalescent COVID-19 samples were obtained from the United States, Italy and Spain. Sources were T cells, B-cell-depleted T cells, or PBMCs; the material itself was cDNA or gDNA.

Germline V CDR1 and CDR2: LNHDA, SQIVND (reference sequence). The CDR3 runs 14 residues. J lost 3 bases, V lost 7 bases, and 6 bases had no gene match. Study processing details: Amplifying reference gene primers gave estimates of nucleated cell counts. Only in-frame clones appear in the TCRdb table, and some are missing; sequencing was by immunoSEQ multiplex PCR. That table is the source of V, J and clone size, and D and trimming were worked out from the DNA. Of fewer than 180,000 clones in the sample, more than 75% were seen once. This TCR derives from a man aged 65 to 79 with acute or convalescent COVID-19. Input material: peripheral blood. The gene calls are TRBV19 and TRBJ2-1, with TRBD2 matching over 7 bases. DNA for the CDR3: TGTGCCAGTACCAACGGACTAGTCTACAATGAGCAGTTCTTC. It codes for CASTNGLVYNEQFF.